The clone carrying this T cell receptor (beta chain) was picked up a small number of times. Data came from immunoSEQ multiplex PCR; TCRdb stores just in-frame clones and leaves some out. The repertoire holds approximately 350,000 clones, with about 64% as singletons. The CDR3 loop spans 14 amino acids. Trimming took 1 base from V and 3 from J, leaving 9 bases between them. Germline-derived CDR1 and CDR2 are SGHVS and FNYEAQ. This sample is drawn from a study of cytotoxic CD8 clonotypes in ibrutinib-treated CLL. The sample in question was PBMCs, obtained after 36 months of ibrutinib treatment. The chain couples TRBV7-6 to TRBJ1-1, with D possibly being TRBD1 (5 bases). This receptor was identified in a human donor with chronic lymphocytic leukemia. The CDR3 loop reads CASSLDRLDTEAFF. Here the CDR3 DNA reads TGTGCCAGCAGCTTAGACAGGTTGGACACTGAAGCTTTCTTT.